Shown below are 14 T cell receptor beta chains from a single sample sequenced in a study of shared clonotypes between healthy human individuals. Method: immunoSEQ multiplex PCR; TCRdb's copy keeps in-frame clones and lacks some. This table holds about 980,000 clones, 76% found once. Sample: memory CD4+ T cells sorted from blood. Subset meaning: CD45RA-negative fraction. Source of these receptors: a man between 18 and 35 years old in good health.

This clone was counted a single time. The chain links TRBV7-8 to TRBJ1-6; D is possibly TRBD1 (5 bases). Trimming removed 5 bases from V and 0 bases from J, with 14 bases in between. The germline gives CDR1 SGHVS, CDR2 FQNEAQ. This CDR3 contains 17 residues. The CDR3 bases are TGTGCCAGCAGCCCCACTAGGGGTGGCTCCTATAATTCACCCCTCCACTTT. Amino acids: CASSPTRGGSYNSPLHF.

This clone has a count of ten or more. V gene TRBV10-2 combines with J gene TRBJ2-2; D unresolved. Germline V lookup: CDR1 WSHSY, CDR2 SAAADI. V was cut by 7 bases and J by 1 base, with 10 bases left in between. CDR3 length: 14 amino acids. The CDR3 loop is CASNILRNTGELFF. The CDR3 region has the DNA TGCGCCAGCAACATCCTTAGGAACACCGGGGAGCTGTTTTTT.

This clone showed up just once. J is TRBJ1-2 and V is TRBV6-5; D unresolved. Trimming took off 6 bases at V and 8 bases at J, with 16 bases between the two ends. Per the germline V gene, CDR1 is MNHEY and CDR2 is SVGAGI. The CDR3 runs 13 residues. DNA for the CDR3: TGTGCCAGCAGGCCGGCGGGCCAAGGGGGCTACACCTTC. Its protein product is CASRPAGQGGYTF.

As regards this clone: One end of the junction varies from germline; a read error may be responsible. The CDR3 coding sequence is TGTGCCAGCTGTTTGACGAGTGAGGGAAAACTGTTTTTT. It specifies CASCLTSEGKLFF. V usage is TRBV28 and J usage is TRBJ1-4; D is unresolved. CDR1 and CDR2 (germline): MDHEN, SYDVKM. This CDR3 comprises 13 residues. Based on the CDR3 plus reference TRBV28 and TRBJ1-4, the full variable domain is DVKVTQSSRYLVKRTGEKVFLECVQDMDHENMFWYRQDPGLGLRLIYFSYDVKMKEKGDIPEGYSVSREKKERFSLILESASTNQTSMYLCASCLTSEGKLFFGSGTQLSVL.

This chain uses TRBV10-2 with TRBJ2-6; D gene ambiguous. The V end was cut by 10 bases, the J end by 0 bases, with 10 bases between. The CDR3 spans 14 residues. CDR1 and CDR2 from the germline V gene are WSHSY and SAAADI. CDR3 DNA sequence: TGCGCCACCTCAGGCCGCTCTGGGGCCAACGTCCTGACTTTC. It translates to CATSGRSGANVLTF.

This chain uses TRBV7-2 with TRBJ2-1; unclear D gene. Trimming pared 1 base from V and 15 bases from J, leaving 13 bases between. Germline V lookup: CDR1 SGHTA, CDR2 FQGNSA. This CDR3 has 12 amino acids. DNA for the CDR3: TGTGCCAGCAGCTTAGAGGTGGGCACATCGTTCTTC. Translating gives CASSLEVGTSFF.

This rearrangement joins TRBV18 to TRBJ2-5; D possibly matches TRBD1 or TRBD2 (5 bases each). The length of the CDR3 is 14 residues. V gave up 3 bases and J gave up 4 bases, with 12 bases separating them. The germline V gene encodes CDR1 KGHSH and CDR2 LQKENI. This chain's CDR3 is CASSPGVPRETQYF. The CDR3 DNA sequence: TGTGCCAGCTCACCGGGGGTTCCTCGAGAGACCCAGTACTTC. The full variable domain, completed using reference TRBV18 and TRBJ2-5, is NAGVMQNPRHLVRRRGQEARLRCSPMKGHSHVYWYRQLPEEGLKFMVYLQKENIIDESGMPKERFSAEFPKEGPSILRIQQVVRGDSAAYFCASSPGVPRETQYFGPGTRLLVL.

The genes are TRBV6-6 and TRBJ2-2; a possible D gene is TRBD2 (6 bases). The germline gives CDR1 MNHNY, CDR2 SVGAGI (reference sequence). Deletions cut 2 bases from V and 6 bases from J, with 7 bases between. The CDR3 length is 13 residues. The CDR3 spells CASSYGGAGELFF. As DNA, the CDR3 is TGTGCCAGCAGTTACGGAGGGGCCGGGGAGCTGTTTTTT.

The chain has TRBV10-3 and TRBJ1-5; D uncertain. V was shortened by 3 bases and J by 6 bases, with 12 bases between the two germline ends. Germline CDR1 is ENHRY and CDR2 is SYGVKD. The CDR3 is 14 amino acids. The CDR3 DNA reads TGTGCCATCAGTGACGGGGAACCTGCTCAGCCCCAGCATTTT. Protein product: CAISDGEPAQPQHF.

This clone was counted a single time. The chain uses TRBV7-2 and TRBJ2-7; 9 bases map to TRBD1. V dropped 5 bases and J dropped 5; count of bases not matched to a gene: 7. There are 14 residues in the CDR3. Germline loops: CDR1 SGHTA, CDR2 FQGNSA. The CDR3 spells CASSAGDRVNEQYF. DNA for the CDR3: TGTGCCAGCAGCGCTGGGGACAGGGTTAACGAGCAGTACTTC.

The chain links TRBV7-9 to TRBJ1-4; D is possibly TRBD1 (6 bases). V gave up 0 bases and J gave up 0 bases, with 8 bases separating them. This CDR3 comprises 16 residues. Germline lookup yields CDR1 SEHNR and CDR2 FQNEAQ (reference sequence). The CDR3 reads CASSLAGQPTNEKLFF. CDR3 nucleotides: TGTGCCAGCAGCTTAGCAGGACAGCCAACTAATGAAAAACTGTTTTTT.

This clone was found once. CDR3 in DNA: TGTGCCAGCAGCTTGAACTACAATGAGCAGTTCTTC. Amino acid sequence: CASSLNYNEQFF. V is TRBV7-9 and J is TRBJ2-1; D is unresolved. In germline, CDR1 is SEHNR, CDR2 FQNEAQ (reference sequence). The V end lost 3 bases, the J end lost 3 bases, and 3 bases lay between the germline ends. The CDR3 has 12 residues.

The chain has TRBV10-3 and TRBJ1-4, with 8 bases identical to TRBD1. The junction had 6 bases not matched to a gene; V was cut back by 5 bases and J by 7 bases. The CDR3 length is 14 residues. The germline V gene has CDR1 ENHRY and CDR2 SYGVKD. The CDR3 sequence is CAISQQGAGEKLFF. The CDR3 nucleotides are TGTGCCATCAGTCAGCAGGGGGCAGGTGAAAAACTGTTTTTT.

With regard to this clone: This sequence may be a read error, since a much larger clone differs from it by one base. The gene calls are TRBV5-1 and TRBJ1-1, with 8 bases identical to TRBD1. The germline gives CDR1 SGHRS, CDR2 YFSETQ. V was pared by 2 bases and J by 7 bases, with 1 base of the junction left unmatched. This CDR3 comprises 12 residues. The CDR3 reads CASSLGQGEAFF. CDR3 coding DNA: TGCGCCAGCAGCTTAGGACAGGGTGAAGCTTTCTTT. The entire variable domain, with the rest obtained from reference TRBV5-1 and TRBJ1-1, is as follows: KAGVTQTPRYLIKTRGQQVTLSCSPISGHRSVSWYQQTPGQGLQFLFEYFSETQRNKGNFPGRFSGRQFSNSRSEMNVSTLELGDSALYLCASSLGQGEAFFGQGTRLTVV.